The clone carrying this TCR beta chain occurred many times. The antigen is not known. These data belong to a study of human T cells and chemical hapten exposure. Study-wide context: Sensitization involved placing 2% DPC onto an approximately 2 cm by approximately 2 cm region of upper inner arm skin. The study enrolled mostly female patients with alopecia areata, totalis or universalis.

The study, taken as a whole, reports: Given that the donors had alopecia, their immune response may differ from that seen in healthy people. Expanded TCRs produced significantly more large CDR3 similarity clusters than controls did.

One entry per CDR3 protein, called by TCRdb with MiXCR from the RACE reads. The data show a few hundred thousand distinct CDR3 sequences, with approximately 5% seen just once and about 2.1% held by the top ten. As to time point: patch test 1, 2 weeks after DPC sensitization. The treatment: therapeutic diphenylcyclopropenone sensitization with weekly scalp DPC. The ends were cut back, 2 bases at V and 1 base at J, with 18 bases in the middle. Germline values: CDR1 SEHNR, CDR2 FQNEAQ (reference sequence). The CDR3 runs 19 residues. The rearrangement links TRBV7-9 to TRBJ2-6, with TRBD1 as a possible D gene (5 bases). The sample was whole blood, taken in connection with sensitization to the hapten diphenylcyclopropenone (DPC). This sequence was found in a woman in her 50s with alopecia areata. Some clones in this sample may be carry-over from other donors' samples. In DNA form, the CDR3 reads TGTGCCAGCAGCTTACCCCTGGGGCGCATGGAGTCTGGGGCCAACGTCCTGACTTTC. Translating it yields CASSLPLGRMESGANVLTF.